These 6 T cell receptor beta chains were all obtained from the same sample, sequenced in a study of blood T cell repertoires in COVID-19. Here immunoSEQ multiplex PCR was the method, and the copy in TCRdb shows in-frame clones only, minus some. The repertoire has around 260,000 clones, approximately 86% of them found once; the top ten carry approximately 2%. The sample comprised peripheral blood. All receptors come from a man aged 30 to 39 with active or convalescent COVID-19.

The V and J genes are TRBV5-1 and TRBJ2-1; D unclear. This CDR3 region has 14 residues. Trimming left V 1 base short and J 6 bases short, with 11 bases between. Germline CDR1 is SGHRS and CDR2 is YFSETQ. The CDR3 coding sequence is TGCGCCAGCAGCTTGTTGGGTAGCAGCAATGAGCAGTTCTTC. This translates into CASSLLGSSNEQFF.

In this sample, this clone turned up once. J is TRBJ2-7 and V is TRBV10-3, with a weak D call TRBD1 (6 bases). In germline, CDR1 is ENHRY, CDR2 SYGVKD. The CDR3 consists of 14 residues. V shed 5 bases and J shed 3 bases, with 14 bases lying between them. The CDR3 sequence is CAISLRTDVYEQYF. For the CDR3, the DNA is TGTGCCATCAGTCTACGGACAGACGTCTACGAGCAGTACTTC.

CDR3 loop: CASSIRMLTLANYGYTF. DNA for the CDR3: TGTGCCAGTAGTATAAGGATGTTGACTCTAGCTAACTATGGCTACACCTTC. J is TRBJ1-2 and V is TRBV19; unclear D gene. The CDR3 is 17 residues long. Germline CDR1 and CDR2: LNHDA and SQIVND (reference sequence). Trimming pared 2 bases from V and 0 bases from J, leaving 16 bases between.

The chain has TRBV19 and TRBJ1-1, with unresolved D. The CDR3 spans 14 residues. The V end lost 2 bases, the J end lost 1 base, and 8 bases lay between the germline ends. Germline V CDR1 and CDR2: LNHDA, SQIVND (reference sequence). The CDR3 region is CASSIMFGNTEAFF. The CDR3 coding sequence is TGTGCCAGTAGTATAATGTTCGGGAACACTGAAGCTTTCTTT.

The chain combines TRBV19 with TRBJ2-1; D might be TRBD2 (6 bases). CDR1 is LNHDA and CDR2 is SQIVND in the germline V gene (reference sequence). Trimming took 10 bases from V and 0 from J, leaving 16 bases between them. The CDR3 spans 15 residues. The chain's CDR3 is CATTSPGDSYNEQFF. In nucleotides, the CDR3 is TGTGCCACAACCAGCCCGGGGGACTCCTACAATGAGCAGTTCTTC.

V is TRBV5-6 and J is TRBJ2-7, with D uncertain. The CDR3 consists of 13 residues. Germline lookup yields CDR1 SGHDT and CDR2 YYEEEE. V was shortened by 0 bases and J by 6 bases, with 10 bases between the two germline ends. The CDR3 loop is CASSLALAGEQYF. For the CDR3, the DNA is TGTGCCAGCAGCTTGGCCTTGGCAGGCGAGCAGTACTTC.